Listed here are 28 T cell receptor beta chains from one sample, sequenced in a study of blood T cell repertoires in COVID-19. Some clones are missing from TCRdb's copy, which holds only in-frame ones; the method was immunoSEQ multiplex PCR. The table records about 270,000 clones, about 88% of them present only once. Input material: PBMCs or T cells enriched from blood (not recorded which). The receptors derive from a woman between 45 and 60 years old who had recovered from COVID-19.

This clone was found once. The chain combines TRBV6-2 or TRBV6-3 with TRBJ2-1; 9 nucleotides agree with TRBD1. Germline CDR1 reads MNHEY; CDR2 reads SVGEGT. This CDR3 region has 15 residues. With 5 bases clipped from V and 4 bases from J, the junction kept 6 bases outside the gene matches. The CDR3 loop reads CASSNRDRAYNEQFF. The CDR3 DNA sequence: TGTGCCAGCAGTAACCGGGACAGGGCATACAATGAGCAGTTCTTC.

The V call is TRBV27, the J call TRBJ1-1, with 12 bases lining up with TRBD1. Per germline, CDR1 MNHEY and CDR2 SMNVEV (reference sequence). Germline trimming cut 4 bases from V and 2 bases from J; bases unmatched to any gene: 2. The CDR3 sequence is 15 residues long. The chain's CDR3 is CASSSGTGGNTEAFF. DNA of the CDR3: TGTGCCAGCAGTTCAGGGACAGGGGGCAACACTGAAGCTTTCTTT.

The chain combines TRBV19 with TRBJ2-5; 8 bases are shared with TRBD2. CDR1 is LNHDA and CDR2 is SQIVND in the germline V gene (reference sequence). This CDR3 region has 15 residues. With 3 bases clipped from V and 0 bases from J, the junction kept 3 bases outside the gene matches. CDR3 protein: CASSMAGGNQETQYF. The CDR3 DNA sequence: TGTGCCAGTAGTATGGCGGGAGGTAACCAAGAGACCCAGTACTTC.

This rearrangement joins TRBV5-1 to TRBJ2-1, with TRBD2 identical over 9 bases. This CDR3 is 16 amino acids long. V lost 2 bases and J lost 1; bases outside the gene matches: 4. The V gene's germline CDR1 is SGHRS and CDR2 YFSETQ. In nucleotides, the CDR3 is TGCGCCAGCAGCTTTGGAGCGGGAGGTTCCTACAATGAGCAGTTCTTC. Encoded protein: CASSFGAGGSYNEQFF.

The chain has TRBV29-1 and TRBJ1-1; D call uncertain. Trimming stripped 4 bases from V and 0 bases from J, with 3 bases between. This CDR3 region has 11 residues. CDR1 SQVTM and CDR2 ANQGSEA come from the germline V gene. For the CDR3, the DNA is TGCAGCGTTGTCATGAACACTGAAGCTTTCTTT. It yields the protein CSVVMNTEAFF.

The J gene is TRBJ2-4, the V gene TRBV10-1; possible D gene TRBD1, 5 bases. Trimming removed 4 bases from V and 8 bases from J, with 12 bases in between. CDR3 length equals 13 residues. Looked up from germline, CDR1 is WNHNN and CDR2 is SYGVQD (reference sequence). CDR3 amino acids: CASSGRQKDIQYF. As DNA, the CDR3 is TGCGCCAGCAGTGGTAGACAGAAGGACATTCAGTACTTC.

CDR3 amino acids: CASSTPRQGTTEAFF. CDR3 DNA: TGTGCCAGCAGTACCCCCAGACAGGGGACCACTGAAGCTTTCTTT. The genes are TRBV28 and TRBJ1-1; 8 positions match TRBD1. The CDR3 extends over 15 amino acids. CDR1 and CDR2 from the germline V gene are MDHEN and SYDVKM. The V gene end was trimmed by 5 bases and the J gene end by 4 bases; junction bases not matched to a gene: 9.

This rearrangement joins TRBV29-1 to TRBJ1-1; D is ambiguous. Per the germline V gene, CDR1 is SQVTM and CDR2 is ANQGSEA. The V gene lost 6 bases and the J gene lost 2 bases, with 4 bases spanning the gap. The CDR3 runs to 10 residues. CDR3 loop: CSVLNTEAFF. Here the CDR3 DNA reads TGCAGCGTCCTTAACACTGAAGCTTTCTTT.

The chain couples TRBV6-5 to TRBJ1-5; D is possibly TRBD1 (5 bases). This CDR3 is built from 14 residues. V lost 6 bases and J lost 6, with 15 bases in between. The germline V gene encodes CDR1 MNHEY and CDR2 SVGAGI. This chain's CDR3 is CASSPARVRQPQHF. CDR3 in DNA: TGTGCCAGCAGCCCCGCCAGGGTGCGTCAGCCCCAGCATTTT.

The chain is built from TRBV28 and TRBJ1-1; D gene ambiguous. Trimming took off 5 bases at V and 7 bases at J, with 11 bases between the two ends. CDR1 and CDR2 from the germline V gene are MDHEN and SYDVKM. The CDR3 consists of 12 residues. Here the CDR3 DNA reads TGTGCCAGCAGTCTACGACATGTTGAAGCTTTCTTT. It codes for CASSLRHVEAFF.

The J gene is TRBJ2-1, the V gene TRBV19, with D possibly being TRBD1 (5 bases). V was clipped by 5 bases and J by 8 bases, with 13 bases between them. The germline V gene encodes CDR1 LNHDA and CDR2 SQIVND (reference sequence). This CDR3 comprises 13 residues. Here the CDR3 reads CASSSSGSHEQFF. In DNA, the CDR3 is TGTGCCAGTAGTTCATCAGGGTCGCATGAGCAGTTCTTC.

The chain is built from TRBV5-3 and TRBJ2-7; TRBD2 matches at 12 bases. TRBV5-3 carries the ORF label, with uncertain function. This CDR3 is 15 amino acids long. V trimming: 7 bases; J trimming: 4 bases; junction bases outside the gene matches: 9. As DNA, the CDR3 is TGTGCCAGAGCAGAACCGCTAGCGGGGGGGTACGAGCAGTACTTC. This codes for CARAEPLAGGYEQYF.

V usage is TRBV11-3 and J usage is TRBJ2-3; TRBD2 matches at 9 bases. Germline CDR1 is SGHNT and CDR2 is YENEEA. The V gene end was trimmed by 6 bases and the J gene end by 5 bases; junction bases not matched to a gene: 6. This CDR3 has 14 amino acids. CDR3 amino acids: CASRRSGSGDTQYF. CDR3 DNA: TGTGCCAGCAGACGTAGCGGGAGTGGAGATACGCAGTATTTT.

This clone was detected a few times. The CDR3 reads CASSVRRAGELFF. DNA of the CDR3: TGTGCCAGCAGCGTTCGGAGGGCCGGGGAGCTGTTTTTT. This chain uses TRBV9 with TRBJ2-2; weak D call: TRBD2 (6 bases). The CDR3 spans 13 residues. V lost 2 bases, J lost 6 bases, and 8 bases lay in between. Germline V gene data show CDR1 as SGDLS and CDR2 as YYNGEE.

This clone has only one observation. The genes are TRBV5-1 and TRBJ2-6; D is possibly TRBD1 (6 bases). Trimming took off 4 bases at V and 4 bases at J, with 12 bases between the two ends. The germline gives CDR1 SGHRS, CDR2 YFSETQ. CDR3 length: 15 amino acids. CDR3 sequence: CASSPQGNGANVLTF. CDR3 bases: TGCGCCAGCAGCCCCCAGGGGAACGGGGCCAACGTCCTGACTTTC.

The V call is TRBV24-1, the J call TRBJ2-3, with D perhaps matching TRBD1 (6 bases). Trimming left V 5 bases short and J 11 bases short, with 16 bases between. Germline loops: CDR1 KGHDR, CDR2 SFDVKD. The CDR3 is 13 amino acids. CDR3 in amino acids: CATSGAGVGMQYF. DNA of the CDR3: TGTGCCACCAGTGGCGCAGGGGTTGGGATGCAGTATTTT.

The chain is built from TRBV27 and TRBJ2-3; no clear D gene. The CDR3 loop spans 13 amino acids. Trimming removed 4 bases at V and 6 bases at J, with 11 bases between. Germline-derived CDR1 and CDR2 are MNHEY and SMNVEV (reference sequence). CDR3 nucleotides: TGTGCCAGCAGTTCCTCACTGTGGGATACGCAGTATTTT. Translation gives CASSSSLWDTQYF.

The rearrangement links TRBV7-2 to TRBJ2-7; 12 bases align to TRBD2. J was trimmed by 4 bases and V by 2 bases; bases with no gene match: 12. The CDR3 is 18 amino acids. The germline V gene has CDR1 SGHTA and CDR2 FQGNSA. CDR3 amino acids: CASSLRLAGANEFYEQYF. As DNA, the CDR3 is TGTGCCAGCAGCTTACGACTAGCGGGAGCAAACGAATTTTACGAGCAGTACTTC.

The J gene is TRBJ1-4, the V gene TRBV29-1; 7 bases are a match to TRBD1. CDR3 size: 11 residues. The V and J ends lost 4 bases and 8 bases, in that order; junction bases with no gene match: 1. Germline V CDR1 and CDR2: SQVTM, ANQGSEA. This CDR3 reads CSVADREKLFF. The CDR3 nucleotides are TGCAGCGTTGCGGACAGGGAAAAACTGTTTTTT.

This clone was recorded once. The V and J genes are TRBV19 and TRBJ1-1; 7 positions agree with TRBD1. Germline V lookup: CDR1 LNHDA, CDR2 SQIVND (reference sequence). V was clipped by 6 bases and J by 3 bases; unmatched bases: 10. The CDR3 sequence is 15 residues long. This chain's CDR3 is CASRSTGNMDTEAFF. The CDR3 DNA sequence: TGTGCCAGTAGATCGACAGGGAACATGGACACTGAAGCTTTCTTT. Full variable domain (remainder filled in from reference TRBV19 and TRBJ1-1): DGGITQSPKYLFRKEGQNVTLSCEQNLNHDAMYWYRQDPGQGLRLIYYSQIVNDFQKGDIAEGYSVSREKKESFPLTVTSAQKNPTAFYLCASRSTGNMDTEAFFGQGTRLTVV.

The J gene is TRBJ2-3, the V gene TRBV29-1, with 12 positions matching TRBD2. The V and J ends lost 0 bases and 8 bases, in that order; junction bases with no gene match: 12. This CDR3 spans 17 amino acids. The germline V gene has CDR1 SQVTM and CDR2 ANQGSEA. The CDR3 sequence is CSVEDRASGRALLTQYF. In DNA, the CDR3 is TGCAGCGTTGAAGATAGGGCTAGCGGGAGGGCCTTACTTACGCAGTATTTT.

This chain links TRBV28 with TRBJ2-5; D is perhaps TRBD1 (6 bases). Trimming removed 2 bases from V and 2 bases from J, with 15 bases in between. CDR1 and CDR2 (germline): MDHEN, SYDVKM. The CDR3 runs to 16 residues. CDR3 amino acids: CASSLGNQGSQETQYF. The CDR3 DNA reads TGTGCCAGCAGTTTAGGAAACCAGGGGTCGCAAGAGACCCAGTACTTC.

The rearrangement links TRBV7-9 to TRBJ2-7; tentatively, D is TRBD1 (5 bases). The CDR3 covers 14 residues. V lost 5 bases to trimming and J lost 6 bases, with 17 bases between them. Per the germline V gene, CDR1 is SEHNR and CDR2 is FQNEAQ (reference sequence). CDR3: CASSPPTGSSEQYF. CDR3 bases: TGTGCCAGCAGCCCCCCAACAGGTAGCTCCGAGCAGTACTTC.

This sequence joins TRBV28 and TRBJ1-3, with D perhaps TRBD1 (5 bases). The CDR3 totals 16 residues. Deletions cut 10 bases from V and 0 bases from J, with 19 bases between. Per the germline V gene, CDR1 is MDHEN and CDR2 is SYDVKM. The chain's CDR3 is CATYRGGTLSGNTIYF. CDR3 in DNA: TGTGCCACGTATCGGGGAGGGACCCTCTCTGGAAACACCATATATTTT.

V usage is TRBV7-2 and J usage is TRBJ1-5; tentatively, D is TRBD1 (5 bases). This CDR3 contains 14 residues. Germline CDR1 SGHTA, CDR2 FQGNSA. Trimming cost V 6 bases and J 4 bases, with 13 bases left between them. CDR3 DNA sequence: TGTGCCAGCAGGAAATCGGGGGAGAATCAGCCCCAGCATTTT. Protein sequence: CASRKSGENQPQHF.

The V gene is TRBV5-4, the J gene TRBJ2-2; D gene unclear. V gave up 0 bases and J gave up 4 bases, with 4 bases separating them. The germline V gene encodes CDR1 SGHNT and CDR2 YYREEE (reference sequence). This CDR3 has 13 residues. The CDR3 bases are TGTGCCAGCAGCTTGGATAGCACCGGGGAGCTGTTTTTT. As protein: CASSLDSTGELFF.

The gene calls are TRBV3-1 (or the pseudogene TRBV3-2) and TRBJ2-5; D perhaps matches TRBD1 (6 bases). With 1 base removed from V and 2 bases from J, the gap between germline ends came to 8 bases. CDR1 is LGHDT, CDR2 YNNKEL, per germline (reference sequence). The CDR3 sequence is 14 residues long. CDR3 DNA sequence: TGTGCCAGCAGCCAAGTAGGACAGCAAGAGACCCAGTACTTC. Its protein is CASSQVGQQETQYF.

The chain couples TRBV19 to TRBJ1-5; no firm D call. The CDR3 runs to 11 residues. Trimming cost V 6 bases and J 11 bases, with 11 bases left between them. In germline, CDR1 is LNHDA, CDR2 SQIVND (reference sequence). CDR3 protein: CASREERTQHF. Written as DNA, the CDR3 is TGTGCCAGTAGGGAAGAGCGAACCCAGCATTTT.